The rows below give T cell receptor beta chains drawn from one sample of a study of CD8+ T cells in alopecia areata. Here immunoSEQ multiplex PCR was the method, and the copy in TCRdb shows in-frame clones only, minus some. Found here are some 96,000 clones, about 58% of them singletons; the top ten hold around 15%. This specimen was CD8+ T cells sorted from blood, taken at week 4, from a patient treated with tofacitinib. These receptors originate from a human donor with alopecia areata. Both conserved end residues are part of each CDR3. A D gene is named only where the DNA matches it firmly. Not all rows give a size; the values are once, few, many and, for expanded clones, a class.

NA	TRBV27	TRBJ2-1	few	CASREHNEQFF	TGTGCCAGCAGGGAACACAATGAGCAGTTCTTC
NA	TRBV29-1	TRBJ2-3	NA	CSVEEGLLGDTQYF	TGCAGCGTTGAAGAGGGCCTCCTAGGGGATACGCAGTATTTT
TRBD1	TRBV5-1	TRBJ2-1	NA	CASSSRDRGRVEQFF	TGCGCCAGCAGCTCTAGGGACAGGGGGCGCGTTGAGCAGTTCTTC
NA	TRBV4-1	TRBJ2-1	few	CASSQDEYNEQFF	TGCGCCAGCAGCCAAGATGAGTACAATGAGCAGTTCTTC
NA	TRBV6-5	TRBJ1-4	NA	CASSSLVGGGEKLFF	TGTGCCAGCAGTTCTCTTGTCGGGGGCGGTGAAAAACTGTTTTTT
NA	TRBV27	TRBJ1-1	few	CASSHQGTNTEAFF	TGTGCCAGCAGTCATCAGGGGACGAACACTGAAGCTTTCTTT
NA	TRBV7-9	TRBJ1-1	NA	CASSLDGLVTEAFF	TGTGCCAGCAGCTTAGACGGACTAGTCACTGAAGCTTTCTTT
NA	TRBV13	TRBJ2-2	few	CASRSGQGHAGELFF	TGTGCCAGCAGGTCGGGGCAGGGACATGCCGGGGAGCTGTTTTTT
TRBD1	TRBV10-3	TRBJ2-2	few	CAITTGALITTGELFF	TGTGCCATTACGACAGGGGCGTTGATTACCACCGGGGAGCTGTTTTTT
NA	TRBV29-1	TRBJ2-3	NA	CSVQTDTQYF	TGCAGCGTTCAGACAGATACGCAGTATTTT
NA	TRBV9	TRBJ2-1	NA	CASSPGTTYNEQFF	TGTGCCAGCAGCCCAGGGACAACGTACAATGAGCAGTTCTTC
NA	TRBV6-6	TRBJ2-7	NA	CASSYSGQNEQYF	TGTGCCAGCAGTTACTCAGGCCAGAACGAGCAGTACTTC
NA	TRBV28	TRBJ2-5	NA	CASSLEGRETQYF	TGTGCCAGCAGTTTAGAGGGTAGGGAGACCCAGTACTTC
TRBD1	TRBV5-1	TRBJ2-2	NA	CASSWTTGNGGELFF	TGCGCCAGCAGCTGGACGACAGGGAACGGCGGGGAGCTGTTTTTT
TRBD1	TRBV7-7	TRBJ2-1	NA	CASSLLGQGVNEQFF	TGTGCCAGCAGCCTGCTAGGACAGGGTGTCAATGAGCAGTTCTTC
TRBD1	TRBV27	TRBJ1-6	few	CASSLGQGGSPLHF	TGTGCCAGCAGTTTGGGACAGGGAGGTTCACCCCTCCACTTT
NA	TRBV30	TRBJ2-5	NA	CAWSQGYQETQYF	TGTGCCTGGAGTCAGGGGTACCAAGAGACCCAGTACTTC
NA	TRBV27	TRBJ1-6	NA	CASKTGEGSPLHF	TGTGCCAGCAAGACGGGGGAGGGTTCACCCCTCCACTTT
NA	TRBV27	TRBJ1-4	NA	CASSSDSATNEKLFF	TGTGCCAGCAGTTCCGACAGCGCAACTAATGAAAAACTGTTTTTT
TRBD2	TRBV5-6	TRBJ2-2	NA	CASSTTSGLNTGELFF	TGTGCCAGCAGCACCACTAGCGGGTTAAACACCGGGGAGCTGTTTTTT
NA	TRBV7-9	TRBJ1-2	few	CASSSPGGEYNYGYTF	TGTGCCAGCAGCTCCCCCGGAGGGGAATATAACTATGGCTACACCTTC
TRBD2	TRBV30	TRBJ2-7	NA	CAWSVTGGEQYF	TGTGCCTGGAGTGTGACGGGGGGAGAGCAGTACTTC
TRBD2	TRBV7-3	TRBJ2-5	NA	CASSLGGGNQETQYF	TGTGCCAGCAGCTTAGGCGGGGGTAACCAAGAGACCCAGTACTTC
NA	TRBV28	TRBJ2-7	few	CASSLPGYEQYF	TGTGCCAGCAGCCTTCCTGGGTACGAGCAGTACTTC
NA	TRBV30	TRBJ2-7	once	CAWSANEQYF	TGTGCCTGGAGTGCAAACGAGCAGTACTTC
NA	TRBV7-6	TRBJ1-2	few	CASSLSLWDPSGYTF	TGTGCCAGCAGCTTATCGTTATGGGACCCCTCGGGCTACACCTTC
TRBD2	TRBV9	TRBJ2-2	NA	CASSVNSRGGSPLATGELFF	TGTGCCAGCAGCGTAAACTCGCGGGGGGGCTCACCCCTGGCTACCGGGGAGCTGTTTTTT
NA	TRBV9	TRBJ2-5	NA	CASSRSRLPNQETQYF	TGTGCCAGCAGCCGTAGCCGGCTTCCGAACCAAGAGACCCAGTACTTC
TRBD1	TRBV5-1	TRBJ2-3	NA	CASSSGQGPSSTDTQYF	TGCGCCAGCAGCTCGGGACAGGGGCCATCGAGCACAGATACGCAGTATTTT
NA	TRBV6-5	TRBJ1-2	NA	CASSYSSSNYGYTF	TGTGCCAGCAGTTACTCGTCCAGTAACTATGGCTACACCTTC
NA	TRBV27	TRBJ1-1	NA	CASSLSTLGVNTEAFF	TGTGCCAGCAGTTTATCGACTTTGGGGGTGAACACTGAAGCTTTCTTT
NA	TRBV4-1	TRBJ1-2	NA	CASSQTVRRGYTF	TGCGCCAGCAGCCAAACCGTTCGGCGTGGCTACACCTTC
NA	TRBV5-8	TRBJ2-5	NA	CASSLPKETQYF	TGTGCCAGCAGCTTGCCGAAAGAGACCCAGTACTTC
TRBD2	TRBV2	TRBJ2-3	many	CASNPSGSWADTQYF	TGTGCCAGCAACCCTAGCGGGAGCTGGGCAGATACGCAGTATTTT
TRBD1	TRBV28	TRBJ1-5	few	CASSSGQGHQPQHF	TGTGCCAGCAGTTCGGGACAGGGCCATCAGCCCCAGCATTTT
NA	TRBV9	TRBJ2-7	few	CASSRGPSYEQYF	TGTGCCAGCAGTAGAGGGCCTTCCTACGAGCAGTACTTC
NA	TRBV10-3	TRBJ2-2	NA	CAIVGETGELFF	TGTGCCATCGTTGGAGAAACCGGGGAGCTGTTTTTT
NA	TRBV27	TRBJ2-3	few	CASSLSGFPDTQYF	TGTGCCAGCAGTTTATCGGGCTTTCCAGATACGCAGTATTTT
NA	TRBV7-2	TRBJ2-5	NA	CASSLDEGYQETQYF	TGTGCCAGCAGCTTAGATGAGGGGTACCAAGAGACCCAGTACTTC
NA	TRBV7-6	TRBJ2-1	once	CASSLVDEARNEQFF	TGTGCCAGCAGCTTAGTTGATGAGGCACGGAATGAGCAGTTCTTC
TRBD2	TRBV29-1	TRBJ2-1	few	CSVGHLADRLDNEQFF	TGCAGCGTTGGCCACCTAGCGGACCGCCTCGACAATGAGCAGTTCTTC
NA	TRBV5-1	TRBJ2-3	few	CASSGPLTGDTQYF	TGCGCCAGCAGCGGCCCTTTAACAGGGGATACGCAGTATTTT
TRBD1	TRBV4-3	TRBJ2-7	NA	CASSLQGPGQGYEQYF	TGCGCCAGCAGCCTTCAAGGTCCGGGACAGGGCTACGAGCAGTACTTC
NA	TRBV5-4	TRBJ1-1	NA	CASSLVTGNTEAFF	TGTGCCAGCAGCTTAGTAACAGGGAACACTGAAGCTTTCTTT
NA	TRBV7-9	TRBJ1-1	NA	CASSGDGATNTEAFF	TGTGCCAGCAGCGGCGATGGGGCTACGAACACTGAAGCTTTCTTT
NA	TRBV4-1	TRBJ2-1	few	CASSQDGQSLYYNEQFF	TGCGCCAGCAGCCAAGATGGGCAGTCCCTCTACTACAATGAGCAGTTCTTC
NA	TRBV7-2	TRBJ2-7	NA	CASSLGIRSEQYF	TGTGCCAGCAGCTTAGGGATACGTTCAGAGCAGTACTTC
TRBD1	TRBV7-9	TRBJ1-1	NA	CASSYEIQGGGEAFF	TGTGCCAGCAGCTACGAGATACAGGGGGGCGGTGAAGCTTTCTTT
TRBD1	TRBV5-1	TRBJ1-2	NA	CASSGGQTYYGYTF	TGCGCCAGCAGCGGGGGACAGACCTACTATGGCTACACCTTC
NA	TRBV5-4	TRBJ2-7	NA	CASSFGGDTYEQYF	TGTGCCAGCAGCTTTGGCGGGGACACCTACGAGCAGTACTTC
NA	TRBV5-1	TRBJ2-7	NA	CASSLSTESSYEQYF	TGCGCCAGCAGCTTATCAACAGAGAGCTCCTACGAGCAGTACTTC
NA	TRBV6-4	TRBJ2-2	NA	CASSDRTTGELFF	TGTGCCAGCAGTGACCGGACTACCGGGGAGCTGTTTTTT
NA	TRBV28	TRBJ2-7	few	CASSDYEQYF	TGTGCCAGCAGCGACTACGAGCAGTACTTC
NA	TRBV19	TRBJ1-2	NA	CASRGYGYTF	TGTGCCAGTAGGGGCTATGGCTACACCTTC
NA	TRBV10-3	TRBJ2-7	NA	CAISEASSSYEQYF	TGTGCCATCAGTGAGGCTTCGAGCTCCTACGAGCAGTACTTC